The source of this T cell receptor (beta chain) is a study of cytomegalovirus exposure and HLA in healthy donors. V lost 5 bases, J lost 4 bases, and 11 bases lay in between. The CDR3 loop spans 13 amino acids. The germline V gene encodes CDR1 MDHEN and CDR2 SYDVKM. The table came from immunoSEQ multiplex PCR; TCRdb's copy has only in-frame clones and leaves some out. The profile shows about 360,000 clones, about nine tenths of them singletons. The sequenced material came from PBMCs. This sequence joins TRBV28 and TRBJ1-2, with TRBD1 as a possible D gene (6 bases). This clonotype originated in a woman aged 18-29 years in good health and CMV-seronegative. CDR3 in amino acids: CASSTGGGYGYTF. DNA for the CDR3: TGTGCCAGCAGTACTGGGGGCGGCTATGGCTACACCTTC.